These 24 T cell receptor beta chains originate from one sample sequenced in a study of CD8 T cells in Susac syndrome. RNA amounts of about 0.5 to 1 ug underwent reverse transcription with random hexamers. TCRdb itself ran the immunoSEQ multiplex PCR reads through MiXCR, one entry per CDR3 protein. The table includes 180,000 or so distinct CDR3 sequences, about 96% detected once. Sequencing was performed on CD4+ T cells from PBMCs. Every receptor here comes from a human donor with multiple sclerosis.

The CDR3 reads CATSDFGQSRGTDTQYF. The CDR3 nucleotides are TGTGCCACCAGTGATTTTGGACAATCCAGGGGCACAGATACGCAGTATTTT. The chain employs TRBV24-1 and TRBJ2-3, with D perhaps TRBD1 (5 bases). CDR1 and CDR2 (germline): KGHDR, SFDVKD. Trimming left V 1 base short and J 1 base short, with 14 bases between. The CDR3 is 17 amino acids.

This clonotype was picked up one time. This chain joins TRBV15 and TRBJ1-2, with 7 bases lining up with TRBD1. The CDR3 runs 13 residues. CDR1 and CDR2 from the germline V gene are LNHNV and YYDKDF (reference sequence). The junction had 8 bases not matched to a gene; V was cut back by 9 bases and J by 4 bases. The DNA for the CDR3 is TGTGCCACGTCGACAGGGAGCTTCTATGGCTACACCTTC. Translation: CATSTGSFYGYTF. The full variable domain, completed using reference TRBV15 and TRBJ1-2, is DAMVIQNPRYQVTQFGKPVTLSCSQTLNHNVMYWYQQKSSQAPKLLFHYYDKDFNNEADTPDNFQSRRPNTSFCFLDIRSPGLGDTAMYLCATSTGSFYGYTFGSGTRLTVV.

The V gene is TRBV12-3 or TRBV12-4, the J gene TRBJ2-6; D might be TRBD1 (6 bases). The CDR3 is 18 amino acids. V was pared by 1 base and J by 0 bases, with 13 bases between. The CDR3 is CASSLVGDRSSGANVLTF. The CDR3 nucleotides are TGTGCCAGCAGTTTAGTGGGTGACAGGAGCTCTGGGGCCAACGTCCTGACTTTC.

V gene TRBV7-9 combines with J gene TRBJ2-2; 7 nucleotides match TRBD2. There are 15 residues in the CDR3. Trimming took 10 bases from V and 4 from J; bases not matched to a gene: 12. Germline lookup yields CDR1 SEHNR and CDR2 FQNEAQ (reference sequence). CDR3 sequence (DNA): TGTGCCACCAGACCTCCTAGCGGCCGCACCGGGGAGCTGTTTTTT. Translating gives CATRPPSGRTGELFF.

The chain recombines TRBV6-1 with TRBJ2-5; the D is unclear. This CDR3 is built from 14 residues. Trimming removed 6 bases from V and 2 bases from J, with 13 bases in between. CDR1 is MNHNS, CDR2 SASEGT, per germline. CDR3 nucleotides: TGTGCCAGCAGCAAACAATTAGAACAAGAGACCCAGTACTTC. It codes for CASSKQLEQETQYF.

Written as DNA, the CDR3 is TGTGCCAGCAGCTCTACTAGCTGGGGCGAGCAGTTCTTC. It yields the protein CASSSTSWGEQFF. The V and J genes are TRBV3-1 and TRBJ2-1, with D perhaps TRBD2 (6 bases). Germline V gene data show CDR1 as LGHDT and CDR2 as YNNKEL (reference sequence). The CDR3 has 13 residues. Between the trimmed V and J ends, which lost 5 bases and 10 bases, there was a span of 15 bases.

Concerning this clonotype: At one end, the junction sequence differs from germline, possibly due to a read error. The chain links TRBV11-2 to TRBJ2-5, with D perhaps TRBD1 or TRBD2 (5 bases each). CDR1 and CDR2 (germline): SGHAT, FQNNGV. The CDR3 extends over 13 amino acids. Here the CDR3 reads CASSLVGRGRPSF. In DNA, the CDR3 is TGTGCCAGCAGCTTAGTTGGTAGGGGACGCCCATCCTTC.

The CDR3 DNA is TGCAGCGTTTCGGGAGGGGTCGGGTGGAATCAGCCCCAGCATTTT. Translated, it gives CSVSGGVGWNQPQHF. The rearrangement links TRBV29-1 to TRBJ1-5; weak D call: TRBD1 (5 bases). Per germline, CDR1 SQVTM and CDR2 ANQGSEA. This CDR3 has 15 residues. Trimming removed 5 bases from V and 4 bases from J, with 18 bases in between. The whole variable domain, remainder taken from reference TRBV29-1 and TRBJ1-5, is SAVISQKPSRDICQRGTSLTIQCQVDSQVTMMFWYRQQPGQSLTLIATANQGSEATYESGFVIDKFPISRPNLTFSTLTVSNMSPEDSSIYLCSVSGGVGWNQPQHFGDGTRLSIL.

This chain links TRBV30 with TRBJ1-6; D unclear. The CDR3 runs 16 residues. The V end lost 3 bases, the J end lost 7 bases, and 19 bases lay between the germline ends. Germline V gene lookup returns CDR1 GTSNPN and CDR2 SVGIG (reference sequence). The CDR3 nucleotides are TGTGCCTGGAGCGCCATAAATGCCCGGTTCAATTCACCCCTCCACTTT. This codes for CAWSAINARFNSPLHF.

CDR3 coding DNA: TGTGCCAGCAGACCGACACTCCTATCGAAGGGAAACACCATATATTTT. Protein sequence: CASRPTLLSKGNTIYF. The rearrangement links TRBV2 to TRBJ1-3; D is unresolved. The ends were cut back, 6 bases at V and 4 bases at J, with 19 bases in the middle. The germline gives CDR1 SNHLY, CDR2 FYNNEI. The CDR3 length is 16 residues.

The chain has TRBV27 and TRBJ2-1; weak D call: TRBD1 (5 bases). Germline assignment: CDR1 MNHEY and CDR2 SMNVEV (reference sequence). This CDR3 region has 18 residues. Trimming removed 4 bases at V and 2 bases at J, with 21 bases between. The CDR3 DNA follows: TGTGCCAGCAGTTCCCCGGACAAAACATCTTATCCCTACAATGAGCAGTTCTTC. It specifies CASSSPDKTSYPYNEQFF.

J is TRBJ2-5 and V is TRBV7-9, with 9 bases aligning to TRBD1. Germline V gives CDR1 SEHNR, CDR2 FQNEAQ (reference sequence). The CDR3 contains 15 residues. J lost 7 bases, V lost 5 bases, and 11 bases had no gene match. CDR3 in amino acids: CASSPTGGGLRTQYF. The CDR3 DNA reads TGTGCCAGCAGCCCAACAGGGGGCGGGCTAAGGACCCAGTACTTC.

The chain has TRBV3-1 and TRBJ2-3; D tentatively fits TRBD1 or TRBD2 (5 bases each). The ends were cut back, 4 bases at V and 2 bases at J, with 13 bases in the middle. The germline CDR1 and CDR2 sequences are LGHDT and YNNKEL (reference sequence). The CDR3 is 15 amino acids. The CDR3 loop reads CASSPRDGPTDTQYF. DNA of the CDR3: TGTGCCAGCAGCCCCCGGGACGGACCCACAGATACGCAGTATTTT.

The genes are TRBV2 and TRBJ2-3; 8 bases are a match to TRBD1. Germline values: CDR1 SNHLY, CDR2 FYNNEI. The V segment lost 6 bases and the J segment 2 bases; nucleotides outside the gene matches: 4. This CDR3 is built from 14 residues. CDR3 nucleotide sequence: TGTGCCAGCAGCCGGACAGGGCCCACAGATACGCAGTATTTT. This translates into CASSRTGPTDTQYF. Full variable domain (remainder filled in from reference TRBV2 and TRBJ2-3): EPEVTQTPSHQVTQMGQEVILRCVPISNHLYFYWYRQILGQKVEFLVSFYNNEISEKSEIFDDQFSVERPDGSNFTLKIRSTKLEDSAMYFCASSRTGPTDTQYFGPGTRLTVL.

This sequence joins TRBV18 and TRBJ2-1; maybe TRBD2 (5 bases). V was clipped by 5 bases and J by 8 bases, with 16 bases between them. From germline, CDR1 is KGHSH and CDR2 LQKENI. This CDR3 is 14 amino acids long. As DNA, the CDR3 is TGTGCCAGCTCATCCTTAGCGTGGATCGATGAGCAGTTCTTC. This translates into CASSSLAWIDEQFF.

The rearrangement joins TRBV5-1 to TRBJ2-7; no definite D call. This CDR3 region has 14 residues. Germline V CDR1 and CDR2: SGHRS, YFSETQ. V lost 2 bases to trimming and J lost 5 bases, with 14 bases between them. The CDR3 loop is CASSFQAAGDEQYF. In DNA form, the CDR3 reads TGCGCCAGCAGCTTTCAGGCCGCCGGAGACGAGCAGTACTTC.

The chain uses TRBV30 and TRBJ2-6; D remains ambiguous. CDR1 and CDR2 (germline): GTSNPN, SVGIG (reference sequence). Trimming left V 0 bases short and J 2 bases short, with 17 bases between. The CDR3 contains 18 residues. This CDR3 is CAWSVRPNDFTGANVLTF. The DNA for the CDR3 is TGTGCCTGGAGTGTACGGCCAAACGACTTCACTGGGGCCAACGTCCTGACTTTC.

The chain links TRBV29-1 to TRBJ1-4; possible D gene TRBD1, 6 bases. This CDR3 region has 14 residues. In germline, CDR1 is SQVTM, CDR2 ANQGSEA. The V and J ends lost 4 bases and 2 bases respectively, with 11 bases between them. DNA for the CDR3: TGCAGCGTTGGGCAGGGGTATACTAATGAAAAACTGTTTTTT. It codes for CSVGQGYTNEKLFF.

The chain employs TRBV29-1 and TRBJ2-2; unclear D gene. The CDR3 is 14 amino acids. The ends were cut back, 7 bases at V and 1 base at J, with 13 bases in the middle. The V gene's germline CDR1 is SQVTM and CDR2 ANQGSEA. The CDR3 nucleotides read TGCAGCGCCGGCAACCGAATGAACACCGGGGAGCTGTTTTTT. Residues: CSAGNRMNTGELFF.

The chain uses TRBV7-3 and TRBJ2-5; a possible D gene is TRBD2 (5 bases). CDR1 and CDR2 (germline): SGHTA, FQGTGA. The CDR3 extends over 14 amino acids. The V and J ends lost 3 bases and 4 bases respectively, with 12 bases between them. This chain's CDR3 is CASSLTGRGETQYF. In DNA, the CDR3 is TGTGCCAGCAGCTTGACGGGTCGGGGAGAGACCCAGTACTTC.

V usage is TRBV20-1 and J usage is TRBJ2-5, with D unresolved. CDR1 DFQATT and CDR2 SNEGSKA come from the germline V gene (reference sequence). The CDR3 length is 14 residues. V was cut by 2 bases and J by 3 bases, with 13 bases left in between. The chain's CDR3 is CSARFGFAEETQYF. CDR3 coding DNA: TGCAGTGCTAGATTCGGCTTTGCCGAAGAGACCCAGTACTTC.

CDR3 nucleotides: TGTGCCAGCAGTTTAGGCACCGACGCGGCCCAGTACTTC. Residues: CASSLGTDAAQYF. The chain has TRBV12-3 or TRBV12-4 and TRBJ2-5; D is unclear. V dropped 1 base and J dropped 9 bases, with 12 bases sitting between them. The CDR3 sequence is 13 residues long.

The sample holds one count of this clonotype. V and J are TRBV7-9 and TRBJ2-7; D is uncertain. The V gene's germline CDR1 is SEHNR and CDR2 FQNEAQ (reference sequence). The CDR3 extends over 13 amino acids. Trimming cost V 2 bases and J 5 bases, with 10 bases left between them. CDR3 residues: CASSLQSSDEQYF. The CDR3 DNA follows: TGTGCCAGCAGCTTACAGAGTTCGGACGAGCAGTACTTC. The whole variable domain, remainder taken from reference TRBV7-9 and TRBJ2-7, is DTGVSQNPRHKITKRGQNVTFRCDPISEHNRLYWYRQTLGQGPEFLTYFQNEAQLEKSRLLSDRFSAERPKGSFSTLEIQRTEQGDSAMYLCASSLQSSDEQYFGPGTRLTVT.

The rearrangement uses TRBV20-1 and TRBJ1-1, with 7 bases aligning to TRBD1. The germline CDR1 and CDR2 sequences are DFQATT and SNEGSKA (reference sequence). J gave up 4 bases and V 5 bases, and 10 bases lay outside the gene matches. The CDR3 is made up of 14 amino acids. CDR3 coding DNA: TGCAGTGCTGAGGGCCGGAACAGGGGCACTGAAGCTTTCTTT. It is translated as CSAEGRNRGTEAFF.